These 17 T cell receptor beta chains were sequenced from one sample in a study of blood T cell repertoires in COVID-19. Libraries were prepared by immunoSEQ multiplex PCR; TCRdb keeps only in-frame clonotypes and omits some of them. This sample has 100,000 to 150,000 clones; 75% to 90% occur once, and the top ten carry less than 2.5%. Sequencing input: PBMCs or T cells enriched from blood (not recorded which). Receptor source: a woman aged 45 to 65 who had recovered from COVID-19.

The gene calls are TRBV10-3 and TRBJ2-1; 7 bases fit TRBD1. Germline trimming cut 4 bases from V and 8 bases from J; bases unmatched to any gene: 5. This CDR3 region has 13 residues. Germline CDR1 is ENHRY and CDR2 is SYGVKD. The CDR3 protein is CAISVHRGDEQFF. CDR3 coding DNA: TGTGCCATCAGTGTCCACAGGGGAGATGAGCAGTTCTTC.

CDR3: CASSIGDYSGNTIYF. CDR3 nucleotides: TGTGCCAGTAGTATCGGGGACTACTCTGGAAACACCATATATTTT. The rearrangement links TRBV19 to TRBJ1-3, with D possibly matching TRBD1 (5 bases). The V gene lost 3 bases and the J gene lost 0 bases, with 9 bases spanning the gap. Germline CDR1 reads LNHDA; CDR2 reads SQIVND (reference sequence). This CDR3 region has 15 residues. The full variable domain, rest sourced from reference TRBV19 and TRBJ1-3, is DGGITQSPKYLFRKEGQNVTLSCEQNLNHDAMYWYRQDPGQGLRLIYYSQIVNDFQKGDIAEGYSVSREKKESFPLTVTSAQKNPTAFYLCASSIGDYSGNTIYFGEGSWLTVV.

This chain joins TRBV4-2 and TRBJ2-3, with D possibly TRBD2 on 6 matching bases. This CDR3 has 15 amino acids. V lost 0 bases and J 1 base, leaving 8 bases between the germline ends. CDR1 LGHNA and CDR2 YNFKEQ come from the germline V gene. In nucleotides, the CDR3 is TGTGCCAGCAGCCAAGACTCGGGGGGCACAGATACGCAGTATTTT. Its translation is CASSQDSGGTDTQYF.

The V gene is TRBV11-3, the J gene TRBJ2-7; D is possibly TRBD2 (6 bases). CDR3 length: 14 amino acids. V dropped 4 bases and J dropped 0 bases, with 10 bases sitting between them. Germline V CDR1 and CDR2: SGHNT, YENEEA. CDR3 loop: CASSYRESSYEQYF. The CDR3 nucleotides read TGTGCCAGCAGCTACCGGGAGAGCTCCTACGAGCAGTACTTC.

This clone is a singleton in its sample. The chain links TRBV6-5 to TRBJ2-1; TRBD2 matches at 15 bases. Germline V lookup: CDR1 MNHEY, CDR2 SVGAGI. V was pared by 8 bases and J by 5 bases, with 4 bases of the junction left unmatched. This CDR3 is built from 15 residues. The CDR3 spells CASAGTSGGHNEQFF. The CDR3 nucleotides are TGTGCCAGCGCCGGGACTAGCGGGGGGCACAATGAGCAGTTCTTC.

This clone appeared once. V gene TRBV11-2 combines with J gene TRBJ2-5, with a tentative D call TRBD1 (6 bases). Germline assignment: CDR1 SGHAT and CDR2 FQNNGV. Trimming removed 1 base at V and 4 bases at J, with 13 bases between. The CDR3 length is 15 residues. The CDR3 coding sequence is TGTGCCAGCAGCTTAGCGATAGGGACAAGAGAGACCCAGTACTTC. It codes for CASSLAIGTRETQYF. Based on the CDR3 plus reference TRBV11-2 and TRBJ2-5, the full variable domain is EAGVAQSPRYKIIEKRQSVAFWCNPISGHATLYWYQQILGQGPKLLIQFQNNGVVDDSQLPKDRFSAERLKGVDSTLKIQPAKLEDSAVYLCASSLAIGTRETQYFGPGTRLLVL.

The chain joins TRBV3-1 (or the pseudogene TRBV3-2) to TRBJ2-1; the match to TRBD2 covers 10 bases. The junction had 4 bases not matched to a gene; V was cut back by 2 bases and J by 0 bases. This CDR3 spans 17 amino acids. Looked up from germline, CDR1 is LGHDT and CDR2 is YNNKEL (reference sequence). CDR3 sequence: CASSQTSGVISYNEQFF. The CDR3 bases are TGTGCCAGCAGCCAAACTAGCGGGGTAATCTCCTACAATGAGCAGTTCTTC.

CDR3 sequence: CASSPTPGTSSYEQYF. CDR3 DNA sequence: TGTGCCAGCTCACCGACACCAGGGACAAGCTCCTACGAGCAGTACTTC. This chain joins TRBV18 and TRBJ2-7; D is perhaps TRBD1 (6 bases). CDR3 size: 16 residues. Germline CDR1 reads KGHSH; CDR2 reads LQKENI. V was clipped by 3 bases and J by 0 bases, with 15 bases between them.

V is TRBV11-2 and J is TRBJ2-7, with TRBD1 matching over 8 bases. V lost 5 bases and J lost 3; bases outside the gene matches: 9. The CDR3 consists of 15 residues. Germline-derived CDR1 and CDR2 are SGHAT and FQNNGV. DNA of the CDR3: TGTGCCAGCAGCACTCCACGGACAGGGTTCTACGAGCAGTACTTC. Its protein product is CASSTPRTGFYEQYF.

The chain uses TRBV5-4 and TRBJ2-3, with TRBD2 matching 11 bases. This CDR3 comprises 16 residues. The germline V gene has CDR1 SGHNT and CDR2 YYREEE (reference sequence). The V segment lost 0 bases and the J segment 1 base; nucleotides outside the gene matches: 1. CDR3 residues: CASSLEGLAGTDTQYF. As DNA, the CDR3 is TGTGCCAGCAGCTTGGAGGGACTAGCGGGCACAGATACGCAGTATTTT.

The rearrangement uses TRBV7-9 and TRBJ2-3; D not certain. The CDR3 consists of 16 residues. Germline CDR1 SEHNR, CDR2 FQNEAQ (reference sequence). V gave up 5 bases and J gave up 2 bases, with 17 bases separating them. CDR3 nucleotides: TGTGCCAGCAGCCGCAATTTCGCGGTAGACACAGATACGCAGTATTTT. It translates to CASSRNFAVDTDTQYF. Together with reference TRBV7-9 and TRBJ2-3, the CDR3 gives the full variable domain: DTGVSQNPRHKITKRGQNVTFRCDPISEHNRLYWYRQTLGQGPEFLTYFQNEAQLEKSRLLSDRFSAERPKGSFSTLEIQRTEQGDSAMYLCASSRNFAVDTDTQYFGPGTRLTVL.

The CDR3 region is CAWSPPETGGDFF. The CDR3 nucleotides are TGTGCCTGGAGTCCACCGGAGACAGGGGGGGACTTCTTT. The chain recombines TRBV30 with TRBJ1-1, with 9 bases identical to TRBD1. The CDR3 is made up of 13 amino acids. The junction had 12 bases not matched to a gene; V was cut back by 2 bases and J by 14 bases. CDR1 is GTSNPN, CDR2 SVGIG, per germline (reference sequence).

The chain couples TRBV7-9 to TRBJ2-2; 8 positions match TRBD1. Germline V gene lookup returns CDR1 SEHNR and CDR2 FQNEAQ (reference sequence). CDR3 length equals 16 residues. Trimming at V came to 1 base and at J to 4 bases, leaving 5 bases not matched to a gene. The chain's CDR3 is CASSLVDRVSTGELFF. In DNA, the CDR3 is TGTGCCAGCAGCTTAGTGGACAGGGTTAGCACCGGGGAGCTGTTTTTT.

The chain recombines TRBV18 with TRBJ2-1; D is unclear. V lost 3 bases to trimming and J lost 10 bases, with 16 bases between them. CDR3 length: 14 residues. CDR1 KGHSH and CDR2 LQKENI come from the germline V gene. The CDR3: CASSPIERSREQFF. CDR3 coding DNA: TGTGCCAGCTCACCTATAGAACGGTCTAGGGAGCAGTTCTTC.

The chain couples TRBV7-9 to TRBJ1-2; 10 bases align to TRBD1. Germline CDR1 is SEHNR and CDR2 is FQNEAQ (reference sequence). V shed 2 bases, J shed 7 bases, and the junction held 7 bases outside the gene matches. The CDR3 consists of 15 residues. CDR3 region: CASSLPVGDRGGYTF. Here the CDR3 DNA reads TGTGCCAGCAGCTTACCAGTTGGGGACAGGGGTGGCTACACCTTC.

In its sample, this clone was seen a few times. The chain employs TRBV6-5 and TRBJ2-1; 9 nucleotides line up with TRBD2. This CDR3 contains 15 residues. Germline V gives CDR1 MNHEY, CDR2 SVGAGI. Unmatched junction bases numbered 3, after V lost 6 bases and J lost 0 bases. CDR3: CASRRRGGSYNEQFF. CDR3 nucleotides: TGTGCCAGCAGACGGCGGGGGGGCTCCTACAATGAGCAGTTCTTC.

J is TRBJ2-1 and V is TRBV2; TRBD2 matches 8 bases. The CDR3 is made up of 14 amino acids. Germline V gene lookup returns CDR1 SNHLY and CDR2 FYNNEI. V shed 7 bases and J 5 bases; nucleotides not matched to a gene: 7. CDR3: CASNLAGGDNEQFF. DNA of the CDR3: TGTGCCAGCAACCTAGCGGGTGGGGACAATGAGCAGTTCTTC.